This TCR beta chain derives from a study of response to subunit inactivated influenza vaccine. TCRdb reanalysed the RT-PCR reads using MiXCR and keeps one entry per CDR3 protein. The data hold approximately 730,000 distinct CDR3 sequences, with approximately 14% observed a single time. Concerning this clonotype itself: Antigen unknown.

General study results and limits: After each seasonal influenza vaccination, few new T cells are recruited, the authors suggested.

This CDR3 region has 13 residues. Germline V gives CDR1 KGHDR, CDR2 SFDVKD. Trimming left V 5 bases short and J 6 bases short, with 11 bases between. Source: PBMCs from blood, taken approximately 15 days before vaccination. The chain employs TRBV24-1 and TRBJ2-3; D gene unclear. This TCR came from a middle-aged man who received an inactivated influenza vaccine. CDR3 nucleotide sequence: TGTGCCACCAGTGTTCCTGACTTGGATACGCAGTATTTT. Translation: CATSVPDLDTQYF.